The T cell receptor beta chain described here comes from a study of T cell responses to AZD1222 COVID-19 vaccine. Assay used: immunoSEQ multiplex PCR; TCRdb lists only in-frame clones, some missing. The sample carries about 150,000 clones, around 89% recorded once. The CDR3 is 14 residues long. Germline CDR1 GTSNPN, CDR2 SVGIG (reference sequence). V dropped 4 bases and J dropped 0 bases, with 9 bases sitting between them. The chain uses TRBV30 and TRBJ1-4; possibly TRBD1 for D (5 bases). This TCR was sampled from an adult in good health. The sample consisted of peripheral blood, taken on day 0 of AZD1222 vaccination. The chain's CDR3 is CAWTDRATNEKLFF. DNA of the CDR3: TGTGCCTGGACCGACAGAGCAACTAATGAAAAACTGTTTTTT.